The text below deals with one T cell receptor beta chain. Sequencing was performed with immunoSEQ multiplex PCR; in TCRdb, only in-frame clones are kept and a portion is missing. The sample consists of about 86,000 clones, around 85% of them appearing once. This entry is derived from a study of PD-L1 blockade in urothelial cancer. This CDR3 contains 13 residues. Trimming shortened V by 5 bases and J by 6 bases, and 10 bases separated the two germline ends. Germline CDR1 reads SEHNR; CDR2 reads FQNEAQ (reference sequence). Time point noted: pretreatment peripheral blood. The clonotype originates from a man in his sixties with urothelial cancer. The rearrangement links TRBV7-9 to TRBJ2-2; weak D call: TRBD1 (6 bases). Specimen: PBMCs, collected around atezolizumab (anti-PD-L1) treatment. The CDR3 here is CASSQGWAGELFF. In DNA form, the CDR3 reads TGTGCCAGCAGCCAGGGGTGGGCCGGGGAGCTGTTTTTT.